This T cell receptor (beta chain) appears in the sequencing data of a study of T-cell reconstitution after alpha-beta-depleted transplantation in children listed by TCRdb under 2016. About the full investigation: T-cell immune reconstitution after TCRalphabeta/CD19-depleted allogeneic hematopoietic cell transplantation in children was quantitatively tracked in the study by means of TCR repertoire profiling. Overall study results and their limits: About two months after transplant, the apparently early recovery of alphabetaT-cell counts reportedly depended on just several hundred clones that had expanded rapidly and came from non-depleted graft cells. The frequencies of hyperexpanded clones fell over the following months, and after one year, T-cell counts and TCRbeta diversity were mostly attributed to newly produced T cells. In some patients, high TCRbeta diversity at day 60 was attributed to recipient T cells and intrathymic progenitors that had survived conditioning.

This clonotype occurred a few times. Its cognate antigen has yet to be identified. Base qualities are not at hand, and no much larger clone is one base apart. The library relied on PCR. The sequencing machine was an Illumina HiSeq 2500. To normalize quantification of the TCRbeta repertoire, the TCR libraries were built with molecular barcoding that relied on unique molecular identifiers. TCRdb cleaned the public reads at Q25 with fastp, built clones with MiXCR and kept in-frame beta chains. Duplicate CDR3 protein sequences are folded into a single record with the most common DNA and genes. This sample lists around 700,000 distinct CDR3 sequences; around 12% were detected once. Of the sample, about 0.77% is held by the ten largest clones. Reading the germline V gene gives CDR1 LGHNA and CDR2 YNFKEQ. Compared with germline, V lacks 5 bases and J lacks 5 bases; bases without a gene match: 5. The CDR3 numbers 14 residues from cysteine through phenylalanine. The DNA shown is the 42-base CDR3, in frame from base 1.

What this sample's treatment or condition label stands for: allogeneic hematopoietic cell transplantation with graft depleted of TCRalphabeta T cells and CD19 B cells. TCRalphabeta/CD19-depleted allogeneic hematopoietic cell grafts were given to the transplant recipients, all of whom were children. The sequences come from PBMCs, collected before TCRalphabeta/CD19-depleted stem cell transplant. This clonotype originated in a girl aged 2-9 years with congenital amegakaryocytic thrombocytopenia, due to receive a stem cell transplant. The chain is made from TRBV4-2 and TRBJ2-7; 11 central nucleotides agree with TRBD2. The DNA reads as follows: TGTGCCAGCAGCTCCCAGACTAGCGGGAACGAGCAGTACTTC. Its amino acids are CASSSQTSGNEQYF.